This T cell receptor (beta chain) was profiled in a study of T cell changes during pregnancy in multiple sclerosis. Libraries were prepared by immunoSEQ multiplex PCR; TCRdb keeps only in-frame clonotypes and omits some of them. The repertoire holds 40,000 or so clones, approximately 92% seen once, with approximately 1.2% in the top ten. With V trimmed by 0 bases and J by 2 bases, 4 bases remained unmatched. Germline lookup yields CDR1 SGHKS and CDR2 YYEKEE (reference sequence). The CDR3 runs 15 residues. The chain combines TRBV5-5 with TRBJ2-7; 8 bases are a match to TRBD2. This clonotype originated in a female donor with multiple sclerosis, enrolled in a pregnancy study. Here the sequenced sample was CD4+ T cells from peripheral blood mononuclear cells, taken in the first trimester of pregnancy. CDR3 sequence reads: CASSLAAGGAYEQYF. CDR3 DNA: TGTGCCAGCAGCTTGGCCGCGGGAGGTGCCTACGAGCAGTACTTC.